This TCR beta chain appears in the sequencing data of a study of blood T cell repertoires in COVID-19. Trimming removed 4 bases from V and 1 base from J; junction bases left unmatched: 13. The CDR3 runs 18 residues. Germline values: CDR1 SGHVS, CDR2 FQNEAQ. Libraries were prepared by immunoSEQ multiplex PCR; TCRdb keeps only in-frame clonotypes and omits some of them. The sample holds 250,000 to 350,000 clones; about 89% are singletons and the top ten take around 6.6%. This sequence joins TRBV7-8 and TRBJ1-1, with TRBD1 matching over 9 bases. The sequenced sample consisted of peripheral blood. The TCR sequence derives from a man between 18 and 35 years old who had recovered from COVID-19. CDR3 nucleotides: TGTGCCAGCAGCTCCCCCCTGGACAGGGGTCCGCAGAACACTGAAGCTTTCTTT. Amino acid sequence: CASSSPLDRGPQNTEAFF.